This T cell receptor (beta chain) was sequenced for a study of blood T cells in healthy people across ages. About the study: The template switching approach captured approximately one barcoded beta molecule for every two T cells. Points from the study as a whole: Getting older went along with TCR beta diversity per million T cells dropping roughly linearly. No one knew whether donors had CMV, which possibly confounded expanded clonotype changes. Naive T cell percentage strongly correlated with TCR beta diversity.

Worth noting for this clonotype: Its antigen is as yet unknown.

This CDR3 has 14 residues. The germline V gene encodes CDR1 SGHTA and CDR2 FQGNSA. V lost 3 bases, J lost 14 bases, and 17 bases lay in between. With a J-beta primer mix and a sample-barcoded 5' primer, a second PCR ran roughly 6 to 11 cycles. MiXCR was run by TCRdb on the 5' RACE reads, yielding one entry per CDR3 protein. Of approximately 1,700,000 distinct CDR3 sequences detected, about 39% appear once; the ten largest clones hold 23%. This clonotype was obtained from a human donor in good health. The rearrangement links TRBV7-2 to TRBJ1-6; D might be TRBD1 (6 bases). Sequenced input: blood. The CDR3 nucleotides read TGTGCCAGCAGCTTCGACAGGTCGACAGGATCCCTCCACTTT. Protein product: CASSFDRSTGSLHF. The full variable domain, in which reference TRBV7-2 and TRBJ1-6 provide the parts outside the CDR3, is GAGVSQSPSNKVTEKGKDVELRCDPISGHTALYWYRQSLGQGLEFLIYFQGNSAPDKSGLPSDRFSAERTGGSVSTLTIQRTQQEDSAVYLCASSFDRSTGSLHFGNGTRLTVT.